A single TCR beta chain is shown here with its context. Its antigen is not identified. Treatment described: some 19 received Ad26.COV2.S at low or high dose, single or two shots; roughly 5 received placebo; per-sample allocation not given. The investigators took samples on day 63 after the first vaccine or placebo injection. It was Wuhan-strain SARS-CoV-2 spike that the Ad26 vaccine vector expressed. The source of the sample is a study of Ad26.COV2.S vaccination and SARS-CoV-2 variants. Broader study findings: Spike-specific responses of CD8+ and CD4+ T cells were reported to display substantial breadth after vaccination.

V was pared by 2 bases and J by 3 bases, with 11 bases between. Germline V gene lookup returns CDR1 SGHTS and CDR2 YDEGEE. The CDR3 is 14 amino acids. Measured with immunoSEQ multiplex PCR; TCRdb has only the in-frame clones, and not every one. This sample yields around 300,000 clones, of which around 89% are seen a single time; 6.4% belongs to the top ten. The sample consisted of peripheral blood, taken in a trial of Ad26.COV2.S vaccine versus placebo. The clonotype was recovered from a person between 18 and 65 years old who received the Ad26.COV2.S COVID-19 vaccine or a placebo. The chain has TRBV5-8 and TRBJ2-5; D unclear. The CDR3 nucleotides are TGTGCCAGCAGCTTCCCCCTCCGGAAAGAGACCCAGTACTTC. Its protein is CASSFPLRKETQYF.